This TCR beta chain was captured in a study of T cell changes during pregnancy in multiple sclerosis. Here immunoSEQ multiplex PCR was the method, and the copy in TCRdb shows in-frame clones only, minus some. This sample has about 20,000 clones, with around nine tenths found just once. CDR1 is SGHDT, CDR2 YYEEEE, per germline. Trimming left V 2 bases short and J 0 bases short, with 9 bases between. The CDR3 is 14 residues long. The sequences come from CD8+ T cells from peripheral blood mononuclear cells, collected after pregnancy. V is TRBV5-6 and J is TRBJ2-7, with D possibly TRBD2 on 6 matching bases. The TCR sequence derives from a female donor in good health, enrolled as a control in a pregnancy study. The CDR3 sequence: CASSFIGGSYEQYF. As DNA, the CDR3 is TGTGCCAGCAGCTTTATCGGGGGCTCCTACGAGCAGTACTTC.